Below are 2 T cell receptor beta chains sequenced from a single sample in a study of blood T cell repertoires in COVID-19. The data were produced by immunoSEQ multiplex PCR, yet TCRdb's version contains in-frame clones alone and is incomplete. The sample holds some 180,000 clones, approximately 80% seen once. Sequencing used peripheral blood. The origin of the receptors is a middle-aged woman with COVID-19, enrolled during active disease.

The V gene is TRBV19, the J gene TRBJ1-2; D is ambiguous. CDR1 and CDR2 from the germline V gene are LNHDA and SQIVND (reference sequence). CDR3 length: 13 amino acids. V shed 3 bases and J shed 8 bases, with 13 bases lying between them. CDR3 amino acids: CASSIGNLGGYTF. CDR3 nucleotide sequence: TGTGCCAGTAGTATTGGAAACCTCGGGGGCTACACCTTC.

This chain joins TRBV2 and TRBJ2-3; 9 bases are shared with TRBD2. The CDR3 has 16 amino acids. The germline V gene has CDR1 SNHLY and CDR2 FYNNEI. V gave up 2 bases and J gave up 1 base; unmatched junction bases: 4. CDR3 bases: TGTGCCAGCAGTGAATTAGAGCGGGAGGGCACAGATACGCAGTATTTT. Translating it yields CASSELEREGTDTQYF.